The sequence of this TCR beta chain was determined in a study of cytomegalovirus exposure and HLA in healthy donors. For the study at large: In an early release, HLA-typed donors contributed 80 million to 95 million unique TCR sequences.

PCR primers comprised 60 Vbeta and 13 Jbeta primers. The data were produced by immunoSEQ multiplex PCR, yet TCRdb's version contains in-frame clones alone and is incomplete. In the table there are some 200,000 clones, 10% to 15% of which are singletons. With regard to this clone: What it recognizes is unknown.

This CDR3 region has 11 residues. The ends were cut back, 7 bases at V and 3 bases at J, with 6 bases in the middle. Germline CDR1 is MNHNY and CDR2 is SVGAGI (reference sequence). Study-level findings and limits: Analyses of presence/absence relied on an assumption of roughly uniform sequencing depth across donors. The study dropped some indistinguishable V segments, TRBV6-2 and TRBV6-3 among them. Cytomegalovirus-associated TCR beta chains were listed, numbering roughly 150.

This TCR was sampled from a middle-aged man in good health and CMV-seropositive. The gene calls are TRBV6-6 and TRBJ2-5; no clear D. The sample comprised PBMCs. This CDR3 reads CASIREETQYF. The CDR3 nucleotides read TGTGCCAGCATCCGGGAAGAGACCCAGTACTTC.